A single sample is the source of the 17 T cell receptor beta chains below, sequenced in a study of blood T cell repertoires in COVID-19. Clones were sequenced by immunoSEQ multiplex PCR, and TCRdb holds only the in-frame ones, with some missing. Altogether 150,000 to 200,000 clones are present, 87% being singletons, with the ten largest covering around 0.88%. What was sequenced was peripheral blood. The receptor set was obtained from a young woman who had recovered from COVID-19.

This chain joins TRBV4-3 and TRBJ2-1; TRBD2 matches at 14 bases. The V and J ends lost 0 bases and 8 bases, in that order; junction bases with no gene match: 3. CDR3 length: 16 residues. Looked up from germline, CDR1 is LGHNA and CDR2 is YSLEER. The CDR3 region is CASSQDRLAGGDEQFF. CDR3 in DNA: TGCGCCAGCAGCCAAGATCGACTAGCGGGAGGGGATGAGCAGTTCTTC.

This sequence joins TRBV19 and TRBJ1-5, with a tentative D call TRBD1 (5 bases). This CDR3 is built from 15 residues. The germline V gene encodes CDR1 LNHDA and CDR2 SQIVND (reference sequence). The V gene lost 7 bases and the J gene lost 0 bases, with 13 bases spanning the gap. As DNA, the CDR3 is TGTGCCAGTATTCCGCGGGGGTATAGCAATCAGCCCCAGCATTTT. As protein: CASIPRGYSNQPQHF.

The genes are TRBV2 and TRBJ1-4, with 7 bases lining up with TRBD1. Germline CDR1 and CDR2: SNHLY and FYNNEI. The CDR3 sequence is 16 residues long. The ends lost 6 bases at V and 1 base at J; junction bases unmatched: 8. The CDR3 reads CASSERRQGTNEKLFF. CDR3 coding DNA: TGTGCCAGCAGCGAGAGGCGACAGGGAACTAATGAAAAACTGTTTTTT.

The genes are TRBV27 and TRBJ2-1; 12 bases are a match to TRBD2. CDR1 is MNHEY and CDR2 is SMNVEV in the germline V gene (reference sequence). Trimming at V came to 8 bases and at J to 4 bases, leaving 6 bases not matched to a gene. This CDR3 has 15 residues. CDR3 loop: CASSPLAGGYNEQFF. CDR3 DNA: TGTGCCAGCTCCCCCCTAGCGGGAGGGTACAATGAGCAGTTCTTC.

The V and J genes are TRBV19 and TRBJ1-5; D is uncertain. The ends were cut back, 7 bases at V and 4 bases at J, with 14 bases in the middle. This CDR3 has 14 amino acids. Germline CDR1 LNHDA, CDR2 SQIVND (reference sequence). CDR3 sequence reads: CASNPYNRNQPQHF. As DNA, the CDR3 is TGTGCCAGTAATCCGTACAACCGTAATCAGCCCCAGCATTTT.

The DNA for the CDR3 is TGCGCCAGCAGCCAAGATTTCGCCGGGGGGGCTCGGGATGAGCAGTTCTTC. Translating gives CASSQDFAGGARDEQFF. V usage is TRBV4-3 and J usage is TRBJ2-1; 8 nucleotides match TRBD2. J lost 8 bases, V lost 0 bases, and 12 bases had no gene match. CDR3 length: 17 residues. Germline assignment: CDR1 LGHNA and CDR2 YSLEER.

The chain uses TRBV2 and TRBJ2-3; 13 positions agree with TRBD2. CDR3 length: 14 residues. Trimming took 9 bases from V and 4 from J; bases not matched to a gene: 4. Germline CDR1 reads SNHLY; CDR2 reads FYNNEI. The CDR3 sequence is CARGLAGPADTQYF. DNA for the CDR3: TGTGCCAGGGGACTAGCGGGGCCGGCAGATACGCAGTATTTT.

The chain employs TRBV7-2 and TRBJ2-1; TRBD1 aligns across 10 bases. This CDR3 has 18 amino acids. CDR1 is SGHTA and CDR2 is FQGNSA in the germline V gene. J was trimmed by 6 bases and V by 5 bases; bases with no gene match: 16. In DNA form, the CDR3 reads TGTGCCAGCAGCCCGTCACAGACAGGGGGCGAGGGTTTCAATGAGCAGTTCTTC. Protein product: CASSPSQTGGEGFNEQFF.

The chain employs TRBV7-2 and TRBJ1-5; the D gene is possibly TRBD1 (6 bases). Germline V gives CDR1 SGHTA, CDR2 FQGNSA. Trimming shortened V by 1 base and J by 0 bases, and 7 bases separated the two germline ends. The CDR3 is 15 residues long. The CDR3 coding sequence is TGTGCCAGCAGCTTAGGGGACACTAGCAATCAGCCCCAGCATTTT. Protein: CASSLGDTSNQPQHF.

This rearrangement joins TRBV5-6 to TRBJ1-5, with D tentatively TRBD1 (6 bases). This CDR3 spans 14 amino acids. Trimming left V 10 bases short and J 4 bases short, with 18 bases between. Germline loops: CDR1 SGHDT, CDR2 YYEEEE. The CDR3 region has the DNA TGTGCCGGGTCGAAACAGGGCTGGAATCAGCCCCAGCATTTT. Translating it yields CAGSKQGWNQPQHF.

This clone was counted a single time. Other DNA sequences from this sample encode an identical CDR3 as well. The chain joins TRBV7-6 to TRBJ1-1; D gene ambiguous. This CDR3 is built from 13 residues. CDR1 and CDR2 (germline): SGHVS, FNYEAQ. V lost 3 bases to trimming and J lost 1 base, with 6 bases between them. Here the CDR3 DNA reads TGTGCCAGCAGCTTGGGCCAGAACACTGAAGCTTTCTTT. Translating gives CASSLGQNTEAFF.

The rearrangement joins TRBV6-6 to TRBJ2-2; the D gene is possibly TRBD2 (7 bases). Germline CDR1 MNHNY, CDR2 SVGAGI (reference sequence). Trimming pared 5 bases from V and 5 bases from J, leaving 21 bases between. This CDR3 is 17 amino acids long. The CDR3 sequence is CASSLGRGGRQTGELFF. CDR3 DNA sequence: TGTGCCAGCAGTCTCGGTAGGGGGGGGAGGCAAACCGGGGAGCTGTTTTTT.

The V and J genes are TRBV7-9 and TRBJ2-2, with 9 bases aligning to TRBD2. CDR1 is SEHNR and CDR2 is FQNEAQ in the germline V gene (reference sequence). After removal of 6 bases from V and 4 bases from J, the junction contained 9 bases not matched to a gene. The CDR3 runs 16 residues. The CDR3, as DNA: TGTGCCAGCAGGCGCAGTAGCGGGAGAGGCACCGGGGAGCTGTTTTTT. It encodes CASRRSSGRGTGELFF.

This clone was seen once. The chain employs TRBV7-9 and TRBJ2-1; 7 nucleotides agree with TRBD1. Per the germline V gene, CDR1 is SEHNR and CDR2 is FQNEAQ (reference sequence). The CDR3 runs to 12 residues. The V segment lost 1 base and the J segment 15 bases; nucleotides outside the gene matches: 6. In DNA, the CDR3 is TGTGCCAGCAGCTTAGAACAGGGGAGTGCGTTCTTC. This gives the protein CASSLEQGSAFF.

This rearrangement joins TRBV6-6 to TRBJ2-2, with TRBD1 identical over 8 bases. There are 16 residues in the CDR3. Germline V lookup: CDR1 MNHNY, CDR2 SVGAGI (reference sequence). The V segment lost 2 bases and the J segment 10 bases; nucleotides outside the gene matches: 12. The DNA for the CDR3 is TGTGCCAGCAGTTACAGGACAGGGTATCCGTCCGTGGAGCTGTTTTTT. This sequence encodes CASSYRTGYPSVELFF.

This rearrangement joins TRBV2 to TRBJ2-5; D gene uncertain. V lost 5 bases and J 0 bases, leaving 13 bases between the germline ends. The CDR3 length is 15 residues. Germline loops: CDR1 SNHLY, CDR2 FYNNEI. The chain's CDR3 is CASSKITRYQETQYF. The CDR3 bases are TGTGCCAGCAGTAAGATAACTCGGTACCAAGAGACCCAGTACTTC. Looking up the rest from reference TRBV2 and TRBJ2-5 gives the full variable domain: EPEVTQTPSHQVTQMGQEVILRCVPISNHLYFYWYRQILGQKVEFLVSFYNNEISEKSEIFDDQFSVERPDGSNFTLKIRSTKLEDSAMYFCASSKITRYQETQYFGPGTRLLVL.

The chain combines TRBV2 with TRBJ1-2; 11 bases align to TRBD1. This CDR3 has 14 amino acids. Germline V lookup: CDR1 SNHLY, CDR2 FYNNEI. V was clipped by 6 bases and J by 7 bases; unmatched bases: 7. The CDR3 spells CASSRGQGAGGYTF. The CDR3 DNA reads TGTGCCAGCAGCCGAGGACAGGGGGCGGGTGGCTACACCTTC.